This entry lists 32 T cell receptor beta chains sequenced from one sample in a study of cytomegalovirus exposure and HLA in healthy donors. The study ran its PCR with 60 Vbeta and 13 Jbeta primers. This table comes from immunoSEQ multiplex PCR, and its TCRdb copy is limited to in-frame clones, with some not included. The sample carries about 120,000 clones, roughly three quarters recorded once. The specimen was PBMCs. Receptor source: a woman aged 18 to 35 in good health and CMV-seronegative.

The rearrangement joins TRBV14 to TRBJ1-1, with 9 bases aligning to TRBD1. Trimming cost V 0 bases and J 11 bases; bases outside gene matches: 16. Germline V lookup: CDR1 SGHDN, CDR2 FVKESK. The CDR3 is 17 amino acids. The CDR3 sequence: CASSQDSRQGGFLVAFF. CDR3 sequence (DNA): TGTGCCAGCAGCCAAGATTCCCGACAGGGGGGATTTTTAGTGGCTTTCTTT.

In its sample, this clone was seen once. This sequence joins TRBV27 and TRBJ2-1; 10 nucleotides line up with TRBD2. Trimming cost V 4 bases and J 6 bases; bases outside gene matches: 15. The CDR3 has 18 amino acids. Germline V gene lookup returns CDR1 MNHEY and CDR2 SMNVEV (reference sequence). CDR3 bases: TGTGCCAGCAGTTCCACCCTCGGGCTAGCGGGGGCCCGCAATGAGCAGTTCTTC. The encoded protein is CASSSTLGLAGARNEQFF.

The chain joins TRBV18 to TRBJ1-2, with D perhaps matching TRBD1 (6 bases). The CDR3 loop spans 13 amino acids. Germline V CDR1 and CDR2: KGHSH, LQKENI. Trimming left V 6 bases short and J 6 bases short, with 14 bases between. The CDR3 spells CASSRNREHGYTF. CDR3 nucleotide sequence: TGTGCCAGCTCCCGAAACAGGGAGCATGGCTACACCTTC.

This clone was counted once. The chain has TRBV19 and TRBJ1-2; 9 bases are a match to TRBD1. V shed 7 bases, J shed 6 bases, and the junction held 9 bases outside the gene matches. The CDR3 is made up of 14 amino acids. The germline V gene has CDR1 LNHDA and CDR2 SQIVND (reference sequence). The CDR3 region is CASTPGQGFDGYTF. The CDR3 nucleotides read TGTGCCAGTACCCCCGGACAGGGGTTCGATGGCTACACCTTC.

The chain carries TRBV7-6 and TRBJ2-2; D is ambiguous. This CDR3 is built from 13 residues. Germline lookup yields CDR1 SGHVS and CDR2 FNYEAQ. Trimming shortened V by 2 bases and J by 5 bases, and 6 bases separated the two germline ends. CDR3 coding DNA: TGTGCCAGCAGCTTAACAGATACCGGGGAGCTGTTTTTT. Its protein is CASSLTDTGELFF.

This chain uses TRBV15 with TRBJ2-2; TRBD1 matches at 7 bases. V was clipped by 4 bases and J by 1 base; unmatched bases: 6. Germline V gene lookup returns CDR1 LNHNV and CDR2 YYDKDF (reference sequence). The CDR3 spans 16 residues. CDR3 DNA sequence: TGTGCCACCAGCAAACCGGGACAGATGAACACCGGGGAGCTGTTTTTT. The encoded protein is CATSKPGQMNTGELFF.

This clone was counted only a few times. The rearrangement joins TRBV2 to TRBJ1-6; 8 positions agree with TRBD1. The CDR3 spans 15 residues. Germline assignment: CDR1 SNHLY and CDR2 FYNNEI. V shed 5 bases, J shed 10 bases, and the junction held 10 bases outside the gene matches. In DNA form, the CDR3 reads TGTGCCAGCAGTACAAGAACAGGGGGAAGCTCACCCCTCCACTTT. Protein: CASSTRTGGSSPLHF.

The chain uses TRBV4-1 and TRBJ2-7, with TRBD1 as a possible D gene (5 bases). CDR1 MGHRA and CDR2 YSYEKL come from the germline V gene. CDR3 length: 15 residues. V was trimmed by 1 base and J by 3 bases, leaving 13 bases between them. The CDR3: CASSQAEDRRYEQYF. CDR3 DNA sequence: TGCGCCAGCAGCCAAGCGGAAGACAGACGCTACGAGCAGTACTTC.

In this sample, this clone turned up once. V usage is TRBV5-6 and J usage is TRBJ2-2, with a weak D call TRBD1 (6 bases). Germline CDR1 and CDR2: SGHDT and YYEEEE. The CDR3 consists of 14 residues. V lost 4 bases, J lost 6 bases, and 13 bases lay in between. CDR3 sequence reads: CASSPGAGSGELFF. CDR3 DNA sequence: TGTGCCAGCAGCCCAGGGGCTGGGTCCGGGGAGCTGTTTTTT.

The chain carries TRBV30 and TRBJ1-6, with D possibly matching TRBD1 (6 bases). The CDR3 is 15 amino acids. Trimming took off 2 bases at V and 4 bases at J, with 12 bases between the two ends. The germline V gene has CDR1 GTSNPN and CDR2 SVGIG (reference sequence). The CDR3, as DNA: TGTGCCTGGAGTTACGGAGACAGGTATAATTCACCCCTCCACTTT. It codes for CAWSYGDRYNSPLHF.

J is TRBJ1-6 and V is TRBV18; 12 bases map to TRBD1. Trimming took 6 bases from V and 10 from J; bases not matched to a gene: 7. The CDR3 runs 15 residues. The germline V gene has CDR1 KGHSH and CDR2 LQKENI. The CDR3 is CASSGQGAVGSPLHF. In nucleotides, the CDR3 is TGTGCCAGCTCGGGACAGGGGGCTGTCGGGTCACCCCTCCACTTT.

V and J are TRBV9 and TRBJ2-1; 8 bases are a match to TRBD1. The V gene's germline CDR1 is SGDLS and CDR2 YYNGEE. The length of the CDR3 is 13 residues. Trimming cost V 1 base and J 12 bases; bases outside gene matches: 6. CDR3 in DNA: TGTGCCAGCAGCGTACAGGGGGCTGTAGGGCAGTTCTTC. This codes for CASSVQGAVGQFF.

This clone was detected a few times. V and J are TRBV6-7 and TRBJ1-2; 8 bases fit TRBD1. TRBV6-7 is recorded as an ORF, its role being uncertain. The CDR3 is 16 amino acids. V was clipped by 2 bases and J by 8 bases; unmatched bases: 13. The CDR3 protein is CASSYPADRGFGGYTF. In nucleotides, the CDR3 is TGTGCCAGCAGTTACCCAGCAGACAGGGGATTTGGGGGCTACACCTTC.

The CDR3 region is CASSEDRGAREQYF. CDR3 in DNA: TGTGCCAGCAGTGAAGATCGGGGGGCACGAGAGCAGTACTTC. The J gene is TRBJ2-7, the V gene TRBV2, with D maybe TRBD2 (7 bases). Per the germline V gene, CDR1 is SNHLY and CDR2 is FYNNEI. The CDR3 is made up of 14 amino acids. The V end was cut by 1 base, the J end by 7 bases, with 14 bases between. Drawing the rest from reference TRBV2 and TRBJ2-7, the complete variable domain is EPEVTQTPSHQVTQMGQEVILRCVPISNHLYFYWYRQILGQKVEFLVSFYNNEISEKSEIFDDQFSVERPDGSNFTLKIRSTKLEDSAMYFCASSEDRGAREQYFGPGTRLTVT.

The rearrangement uses TRBV7-9 and TRBJ1-6, with 7 bases fitting TRBD1. V was clipped by 5 bases and J by 5 bases; unmatched bases: 12. The CDR3 sequence is 17 residues long. The germline V gene encodes CDR1 SEHNR and CDR2 FQNEAQ (reference sequence). The CDR3 loop reads CASSDTRTGAHNSPLHF. The CDR3 nucleotides are TGTGCCAGCAGCGATACCCGAACAGGGGCCCATAATTCACCCCTCCACTTT.

J is TRBJ2-1 and V is TRBV19, with 8 bases identical to TRBD1. V dropped 7 bases and J dropped 3; count of bases not matched to a gene: 11. Germline V gives CDR1 LNHDA, CDR2 SQIVND (reference sequence). The CDR3 has 16 amino acids. CDR3 DNA sequence: TGTGCCAGTATGGCAGGGGGCGAGGGGCTCTACAATGAGCAGTTCTTC. Protein: CASMAGGEGLYNEQFF.

V and J are TRBV4-1 and TRBJ1-5, with TRBD1 as a possible D gene (5 bases). Germline V CDR1 and CDR2: MGHRA, YSYEKL. Between the trimmed V and J ends, which lost 0 bases and 7 bases, there was a span of 10 bases. The CDR3 length is 14 residues. The CDR3 loop is CASSQDPGRQPQHF. CDR3 nucleotide sequence: TGCGCCAGCAGCCAAGACCCAGGGAGGCAGCCCCAGCATTTT.

V and J are TRBV15 and TRBJ2-1; 7 bases align to TRBD1. Germline CDR1 LNHNV, CDR2 YYDKDF (reference sequence). This CDR3 is built from 14 residues. The V and J ends lost 1 base and 10 bases, in that order; junction bases with no gene match: 7. Written as DNA, the CDR3 is TGTGCCACCAGCAGAGGGACACAGGGGACCGAGCAGTTCTTC. Residues: CATSRGTQGTEQFF. The whole variable domain, filled in from reference TRBV15 and TRBJ2-1, reads DAMVIQNPRYQVTQFGKPVTLSCSQTLNHNVMYWYQQKSSQAPKLLFHYYDKDFNNEADTPDNFQSRRPNTSFCFLDIRSPGLGDTAMYLCATSRGTQGTEQFFGPGTRLTVL.

The gene calls are TRBV6-1 and TRBJ1-1; D might be TRBD1 (5 bases). The CDR3 consists of 13 residues. Germline V gives CDR1 MNHNS, CDR2 SASEGT. V was cut by 6 bases and J by 1 base, with 9 bases left in between. CDR3 in DNA: TGTGCCAGCAGGGACACAAGGAACACTGAAGCTTTCTTT. This gives the protein CASRDTRNTEAFF.

The chain combines TRBV19 with TRBJ2-3, with 10 bases identical to TRBD2. This CDR3 is built from 15 residues. Germline lookup yields CDR1 LNHDA and CDR2 SQIVND (reference sequence). V lost 7 bases, J lost 1 base, and 5 bases stayed unmatched. This CDR3 reads CASTTSGAGTDTQYF. The CDR3 nucleotides are TGTGCCAGTACCACTAGCGGGGCAGGCACAGATACGCAGTATTTT.

The CDR3, as DNA: TGTGCCAGCAGTTACTCGTCCCAGGGGGCGGCTCAGCCCCAGCATTTT. Amino acids: CASSYSSQGAAQPQHF. This chain links TRBV6-5 with TRBJ1-5; 8 nucleotides match TRBD1. Germline CDR1 reads MNHEY; CDR2 reads SVGAGI. CDR3 size: 16 residues. Trimming cost V 0 bases and J 6 bases; bases outside gene matches: 7.

On this clone: In this CDR3 the conserved last residue, phenylalanine or tryptophan, is missing, so a read error is likely. It is unclear where the CDR3 begins or ends on the DNA, so no DNA is shown, and the CDR3 is as TCRdb lists it. The chain is built from TRBV5-4 and TRBJ1-6; whether TRBD1, the table's D call, matches the DNA was not checked. Germline CDR1 reads SGHNT; CDR2 reads YYREEE (reference sequence). The CDR3 numbers 9 amino acids, ends counted. The CDR3 spells CASSSGQGK.

About this clone: Other DNA sequences in this specimen translate into the identical CDR3. This rearrangement joins TRBV9 to TRBJ1-5, with TRBD1 matching 7 bases. With 0 bases clipped from V and 2 bases from J, the junction kept 2 bases outside the gene matches. Germline V gives CDR1 SGDLS, CDR2 YYNGEE. The CDR3 is 15 residues long. CDR3 amino acids: CASSVGTGGNQPQHF. The CDR3 DNA sequence: TGTGCCAGCAGCGTAGGGACAGGAGGCAATCAGCCCCAGCATTTT.

The chain uses TRBV2 and TRBJ2-1; D perhaps matches TRBD2 (5 bases). The V and J ends lost 6 bases and 8 bases respectively, with 8 bases between them. Germline-derived CDR1 and CDR2 are SNHLY and FYNNEI. The CDR3 has 11 amino acids. The CDR3 protein is CASRLADEQFF. In DNA form, the CDR3 reads TGTGCCAGCAGGCTAGCCGATGAGCAGTTCTTC.

The chain uses TRBV9 and TRBJ1-5; TRBD1 matches at 7 bases. The CDR3 spans 15 residues. Trimming removed 3 bases from V and 4 bases from J; junction bases left unmatched: 7. Germline values: CDR1 SGDLS, CDR2 YYNGEE. The DNA of the CDR3 is TGTGCCAGCAGCGCAGGGGACAGTGCTAATCAGCCCCAGCATTTT. This sequence encodes CASSAGDSANQPQHF.

The chain employs TRBV15 and TRBJ2-7; D call uncertain. CDR1 is LNHNV, CDR2 YYDKDF, per germline (reference sequence). Deletions cut 5 bases from V and 4 bases from J, with 15 bases between. This CDR3 has 14 residues. The chain's CDR3 is CATSPGQSAYEQYF. In DNA, the CDR3 is TGTGCCACCAGCCCTGGTCAGTCAGCGTACGAGCAGTACTTC.

The genes are TRBV6-1 and TRBJ2-1; no clear D gene. V was trimmed by 10 bases and J by 7 bases, leaving 20 bases between them. The germline CDR1 and CDR2 sequences are MNHNS and SASEGT. The CDR3 spans 14 residues. In DNA, the CDR3 is TGTGCCACCTCAGTCGGCCCCCTCGGGAATGAGCAGTTCTTC. This codes for CATSVGPLGNEQFF.

This clone was detected a few times. This chain uses TRBV5-8 with TRBJ1-1; 9 nucleotides agree with TRBD1. Looked up from germline, CDR1 is SGHTS and CDR2 is YDEGEE. This CDR3 region has 14 residues. V gave up 4 bases and J gave up 2 bases; unmatched junction bases: 3. In nucleotides, the CDR3 is TGTGCCAGCAGCCGGGACAGGGCCAACACTGAAGCTTTCTTT. It translates to CASSRDRANTEAFF. The full variable domain, in which reference TRBV5-8 and TRBJ1-1 provide the parts outside the CDR3, is EAGVTQSPTHLIKTRGQQATLRCSPISGHTSVYWYQQALGLGLQFLLWYDEGEERNRGNFPPRFSGRQFPNYSSELNVNALELEDSALYLCASSRDRANTEAFFGQGTRLTVV.

The chain uses TRBV6-1 and TRBJ1-2; TRBD1 matches 12 bases. The V gene end was trimmed by 6 bases and the J gene end by 7 bases; junction bases not matched to a gene: 9. The CDR3 totals 15 residues. Germline assignment: CDR1 MNHNS and CDR2 SASEGT. The CDR3 loop reads CASRKPGQGASGYTF. The CDR3, as DNA: TGTGCCAGCAGGAAACCGGGACAGGGGGCCTCTGGCTACACCTTC.

V and J are TRBV5-1 and TRBJ1-6; a possible D gene is TRBD1 (5 bases). The CDR3 consists of 18 residues. Trimming removed 1 base at V and 0 bases at J, with 14 bases between. Germline CDR1 is SGHRS and CDR2 is YFSETQ. CDR3 DNA sequence: TGCGCCAGCAGCTTGAAGGGTGTCGACAGCTCCTATAATTCACCCCTCCACTTT. Its translation is CASSLKGVDSSYNSPLHF.

The rearrangement links TRBV28 to TRBJ2-7, with 10 bases fitting TRBD2. The CDR3 runs to 12 residues. V lost 9 bases to trimming and J lost 5 bases; unmatched junction nucleotides: 4. The germline V gene encodes CDR1 MDHEN and CDR2 SYDVKM. CDR3 loop: CASVAGGNEQYF. In DNA, the CDR3 is TGTGCCAGTGTAGCGGGGGGAAACGAGCAGTACTTC. The entire variable domain, with the rest obtained from reference TRBV28 and TRBJ2-7, is as follows: DVKVTQSSRYLVKRTGEKVFLECVQDMDHENMFWYRQDPGLGLRLIYFSYDVKMKEKGDIPEGYSVSREKKERFSLILESASTNQTSMYLCASVAGGNEQYFGPGTRLTVT.

The chain uses TRBV6-1 and TRBJ2-1; possible D gene TRBD1, 6 bases. Germline assignment: CDR1 MNHNS and CDR2 SASEGT. CDR3 length: 14 residues. V was clipped by 6 bases and J by 6 bases, with 15 bases between them. The CDR3 DNA is TGTGCCAGCAGGCCGCAGGACAGCTTCAATGAGCAGTTCTTC. Translating gives CASRPQDSFNEQFF.